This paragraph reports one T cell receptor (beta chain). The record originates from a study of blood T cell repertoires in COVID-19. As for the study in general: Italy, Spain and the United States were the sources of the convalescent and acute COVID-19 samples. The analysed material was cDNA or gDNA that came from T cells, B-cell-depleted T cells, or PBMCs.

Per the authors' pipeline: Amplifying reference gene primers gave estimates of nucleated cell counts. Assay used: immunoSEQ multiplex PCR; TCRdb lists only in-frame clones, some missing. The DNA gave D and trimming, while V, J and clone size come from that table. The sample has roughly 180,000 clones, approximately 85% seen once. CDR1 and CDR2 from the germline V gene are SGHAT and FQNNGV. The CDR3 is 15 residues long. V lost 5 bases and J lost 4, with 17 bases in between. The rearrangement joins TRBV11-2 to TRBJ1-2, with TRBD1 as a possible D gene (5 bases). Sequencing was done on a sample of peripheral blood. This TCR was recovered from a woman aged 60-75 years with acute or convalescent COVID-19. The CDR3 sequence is CASSLRQSSSYGYTF. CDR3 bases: TGTGCCAGCAGCCTCAGACAGTCCTCTTCCTATGGCTACACCTTC.